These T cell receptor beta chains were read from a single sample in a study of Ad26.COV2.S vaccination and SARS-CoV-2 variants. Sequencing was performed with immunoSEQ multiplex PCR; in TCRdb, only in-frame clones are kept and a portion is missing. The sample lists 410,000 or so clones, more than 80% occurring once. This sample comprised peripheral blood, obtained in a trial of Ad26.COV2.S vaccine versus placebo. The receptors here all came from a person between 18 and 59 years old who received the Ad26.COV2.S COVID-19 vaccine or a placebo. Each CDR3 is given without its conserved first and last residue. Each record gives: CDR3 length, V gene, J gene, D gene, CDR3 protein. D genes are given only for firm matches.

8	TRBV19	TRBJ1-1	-	ASIGAEAF
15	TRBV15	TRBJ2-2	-	ATSRDLTLTNTGELF
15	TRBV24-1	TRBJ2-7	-	ATSDHRWRSTSYEQY
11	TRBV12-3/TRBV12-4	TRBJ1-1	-	ASSLGRVTEAF
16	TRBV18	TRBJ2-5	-	ASSPRHISGARQETQY
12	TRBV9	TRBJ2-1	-	ASSVGLSYNEQF
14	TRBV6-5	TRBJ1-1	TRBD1	ASSYLGTGMLAGAF
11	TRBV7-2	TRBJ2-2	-	ASSPAGPGELF
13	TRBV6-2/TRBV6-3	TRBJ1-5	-	ASSWNLRGNQPQH
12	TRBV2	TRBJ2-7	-	ASSYGTSEYEQY
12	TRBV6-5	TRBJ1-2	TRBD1	ASRADRGQFGYT
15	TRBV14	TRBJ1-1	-	ASSRGLGTTKNTEAF
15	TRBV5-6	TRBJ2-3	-	ASSLAGRALDTDTQY
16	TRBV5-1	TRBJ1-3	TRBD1	ASSLKGGQAFSGNTIY
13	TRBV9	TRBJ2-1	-	ASSVGSNPLNEQF
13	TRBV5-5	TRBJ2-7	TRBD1	ASSVGGTGRFEQY
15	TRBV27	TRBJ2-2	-	ASSSWEGHVDRGELF
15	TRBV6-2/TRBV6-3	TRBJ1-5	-	ASSTSGTLPSNQPQH
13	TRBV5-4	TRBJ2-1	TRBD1	ASTPGGPYFDEQF
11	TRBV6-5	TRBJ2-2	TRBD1	ATGTVNTGELF
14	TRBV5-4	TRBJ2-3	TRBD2	ASSLSAGGRGDTQY
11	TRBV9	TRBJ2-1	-	ASSVRQYNEQF
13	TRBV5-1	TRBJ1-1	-	ASSLGQGKNTEAF
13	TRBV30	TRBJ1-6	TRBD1	AWSTGANYNSPLH
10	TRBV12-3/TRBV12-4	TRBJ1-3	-	ASSLGRNTIY
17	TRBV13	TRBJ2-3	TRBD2	ASSPSGLAGVFGTDTQY
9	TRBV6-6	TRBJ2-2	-	ASSPRGELF
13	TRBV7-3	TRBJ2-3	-	ASSFMPGVTDTQY
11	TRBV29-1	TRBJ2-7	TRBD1	SVEAQTGNEQY
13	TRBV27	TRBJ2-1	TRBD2	ASSPSGSSYNEQF
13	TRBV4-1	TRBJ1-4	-	ASSQDELPNEKLF
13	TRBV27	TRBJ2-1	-	ASSLAGPSYNEQF
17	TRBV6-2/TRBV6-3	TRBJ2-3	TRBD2	ASSTGTSGRASSTDTQY
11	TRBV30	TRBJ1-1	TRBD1	AWVIGTAGKAF
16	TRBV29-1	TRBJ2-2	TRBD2	SALAGLAGGSNTGELF
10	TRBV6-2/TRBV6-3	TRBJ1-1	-	ASSYSNGAAF
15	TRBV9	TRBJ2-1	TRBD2	ASSAILAGGAYNEQF
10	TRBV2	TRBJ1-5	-	ASRQAAEPQH
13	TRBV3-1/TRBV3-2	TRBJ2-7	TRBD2	ASSQVSGSSYEQY
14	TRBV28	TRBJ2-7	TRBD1	ASLEGGQGGSYEQY
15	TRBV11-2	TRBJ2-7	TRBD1	ASSLGGWTGGTYEQY
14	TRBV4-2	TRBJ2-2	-	ASSQGLWVDTGELF
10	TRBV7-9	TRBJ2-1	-	ASSLGRNEQF
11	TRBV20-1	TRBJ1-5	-	SASPTANQPQH
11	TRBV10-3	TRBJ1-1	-	AISERQLSEAF
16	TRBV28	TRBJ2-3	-	ASSFQNPLAEENRGQY
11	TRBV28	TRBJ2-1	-	ASSLVGYNEQF
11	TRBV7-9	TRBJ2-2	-	ASSLKIIGELF
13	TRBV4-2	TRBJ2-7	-	ASSQDSRMGFEQY
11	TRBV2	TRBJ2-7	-	ASSETLADEQY
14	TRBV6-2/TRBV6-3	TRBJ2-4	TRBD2	ASSFLAGLAKNIQY
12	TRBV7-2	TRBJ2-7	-	ASSLYRSTYEQY
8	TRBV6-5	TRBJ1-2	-	ASPSPAYT
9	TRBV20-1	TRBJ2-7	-	SARDTGEQY
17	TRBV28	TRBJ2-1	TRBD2	ASSFLGLAGAASYSEQF
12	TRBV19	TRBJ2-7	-	ASSIKDGTYEQY
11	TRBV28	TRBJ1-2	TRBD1	ASETGGLRGYT
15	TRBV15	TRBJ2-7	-	ATSRDLAGRGNNEQY
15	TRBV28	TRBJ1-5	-	ASSLELWGIGNQPQH
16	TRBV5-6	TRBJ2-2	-	ASSTGRRDFYNTGELF